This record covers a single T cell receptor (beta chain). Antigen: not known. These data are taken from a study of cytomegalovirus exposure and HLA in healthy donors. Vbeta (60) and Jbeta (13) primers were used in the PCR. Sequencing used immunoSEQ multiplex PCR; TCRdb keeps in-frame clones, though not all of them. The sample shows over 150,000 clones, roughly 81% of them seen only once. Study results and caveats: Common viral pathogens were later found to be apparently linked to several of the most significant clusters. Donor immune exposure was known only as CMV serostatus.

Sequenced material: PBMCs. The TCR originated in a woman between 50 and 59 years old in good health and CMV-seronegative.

The CDR3 DNA is TGTGCCAGCAGCGTAGCGTACGAGCAGTACTTC. Translated: CASSVAYEQYF. The rearrangement uses TRBV2 and TRBJ2-7; D might be TRBD2 (5 bases). The CDR3 has 11 residues. The ends were cut back, 6 bases at V and 4 bases at J, with 7 bases in the middle. The germline V gene has CDR1 SNHLY and CDR2 FYNNEI.